What follows is one TCR beta chain and its context. What it recognizes is unknown. The data stem from a study of shared clonotypes between healthy human individuals. Unsorted samples relied on some 90 million PBMCs, which served as the source of genomic DNA. General study results and limits: Sampling used blood alone; tissue repertoires probably differ.

CDR1 is SGHRS, CDR2 YFSETQ, per germline. There are 14 residues in the CDR3. Between the trimmed V and J ends, which lost 4 bases and 6 bases, there was a span of 13 bases. The authors sequenced unsorted PBMC DNA on ten immunoSEQ deep assay plates. Assay: immunoSEQ multiplex PCR; the TCRdb copy retains only in-frame clones and omits some. The sample holds some 530,000 clones, 70% to 80% seen once. The receptor comes from a woman aged 40 to 49 in good health. Some clones in this sample may be carry-over from other donors' samples. Sequencing was carried out using PBMCs. V and J are TRBV5-1 and TRBJ2-2; TRBD1 is a possible D gene (6 bases). The CDR3 DNA reads TGCGCCAGCAGCACTTTCACAGGGTCCGGGGAGCTGTTTTTT. The encoded protein is CASSTFTGSGELFF.